These T cell receptor beta chains were read from a single sample in a study of blood T cell repertoires in COVID-19. Clones were sequenced by immunoSEQ multiplex PCR, and TCRdb holds only the in-frame ones, with some missing. The sample includes approximately 220,000 clones, roughly 90% seen only once; the top ten take about 4.5%. The sequenced material came from PBMCs or T cells enriched from blood (not recorded which). The receptors here all came from a woman in her twenties or thirties who had been exposed to COVID-19. Both conserved end residues are part of each CDR3. A D gene is named only where the DNA matches it firmly. Some rows have no size entry. The others give once, few or many, or a class for an expanded clone.

TRBV29-1,.,TRBJ1-2,TRBD1,13,TGCAGCGTGACAGGGGGCTCTGACTATGGCTACACCTTC,CSVTGGSDYGYTF
TRBV18,.,TRBJ1-5,TRBD1,19,TGTGCCAGCTCTTCCACGACAGGGGGCCCATCGGGTAGCAATCAGCCCCAGCATTTT,CASSSTTGGPSGSNQPQHF
TRBV11-3,.,TRBJ1-1,TRBD1,14,TGTGCCAGCAGCCAACAGGGGGGGAACACTGAAGCTTTCTTT,CASSQQGGNTEAFF
TRBV19,.,TRBJ1-2,TRBD1,16,TGTGCCAGTAGTATCTCCGGGACAGGGGTAAGGAATGGCTACACCTTC,CASSISGTGVRNGYTF
TRBV5-5,.,TRBJ2-1,.,16,TGTGCCAGCAGCTTGGTAGCTGTGAGCTCCTACAATGAGCAGTTCTTC,CASSLVAVSSYNEQFF
TRBV5-1,few,TRBJ1-6,TRBD1,14,TGCGCCAGCAGCTTGAGGGGGCAGAATTCACCCCTCCACTTT,CASSLRGQNSPLHF
TRBV5-5,once,TRBJ2-1,.,14,TGTGCCAGCAGCTTCAGGGGTACCTACAATGAGCAGTTCTTC,CASSFRGTYNEQFF
TRBV6-5,.,TRBJ2-7,.,14,TGTGCCAGCACCCCCAGGGGCCCCTCCAACGAGCAGTACTTC,CASTPRGPSNEQYF
TRBV6-1,.,TRBJ1-2,.,12,TGTGCCAGCAGTGAACAGGTATATGGCTACACCTTC,CASSEQVYGYTF
TRBV11-3,few,TRBJ1-3,.,15,TGTGCCAGCAGCTTGACACCAACGGCGGGAAACACCATATATTTT,CASSLTPTAGNTIYF
TRBV2,.,TRBJ1-5,.,14,TGTGCCAGCAGTGAGATCAGGGAACATCAGCCCCAGCATTTT,CASSEIREHQPQHF
TRBV28,.,TRBJ2-3,.,17,TGTGCCAGCAGCTCACCCACCAGGGCCACTAGCACAGATACGCAGTATTTT,CASSSPTRATSTDTQYF
TRBV6-4,once,TRBJ2-2,.,14,TGTGCCAGCAGGGAGACAGGGAACACCGGGGAGCTGTTTTTT,CASRETGNTGELFF
TRBV27,.,TRBJ2-7,TRBD1,16,TGTGCCAGCCGGCACTCAGGGGGCGCGGGGTTTTACGAGCAGTACTTC,CASRHSGGAGFYEQYF
TRBV5-4,few,TRBJ1-1,.,15,TGTGCCAGCAGCTTGGCGAGTAATCGGAACACTGAAGCTTTCTTT,CASSLASNRNTEAFF
TRBV25-1,.,TRBJ1-4,TRBD1,16,TGTGCCAGCAGTGAATATCGGACAGGGTGGGGTGAAAAACTGTTTTTT,CASSEYRTGWGEKLFF
TRBV27,.,TRBJ1-2,TRBD1,13,TGTGCCAGCAGTGAGGGGGCGGGGTATGGCTACACCTTC,CASSEGAGYGYTF
TRBV14,.,TRBJ1-2,.,13,TGTGCCAGCAGCCAAGGGGACACTATCCGCTACACCTTC,CASSQGDTIRYTF
TRBV6-6,few,TRBJ2-7,.,17,TGTGCCAGCAGTCTATCGGGGAACAGGTGGACCTCCTACGAGCAGTACTTC,CASSLSGNRWTSYEQYF
TRBV6-1,.,TRBJ1-5,.,18,TGTGCCAGCAGTGAACAACATAGAGGGTGGGATAGCAATCAGCCCCAGCATTTT,CASSEQHRGWDSNQPQHF
TRBV29-1,.,TRBJ1-2,TRBD1,13,TGCAGCGTCAATGGACAGGGGGCACATGGCTACACCTTC,CSVNGQGAHGYTF
TRBV2,few,TRBJ1-5,.,12,TGTGCCAGCAGGACAAGCAATCAGCCCCAGCATTTT,CASRTSNQPQHF
TRBV28,.,TRBJ1-2,.,15,TGTGCCAGCAGTACTGGGTCACAGAACGTCTATGGCTACACCTTC,CASSTGSQNVYGYTF
TRBV7-2,.,TRBJ1-1,.,15,TGTGCCAGCAGCTTGGTTACGGGGGTTGACACTGAAGCTTTCTTT,CASSLVTGVDTEAFF
TRBV11-2,.,TRBJ2-1,TRBD2,17,TGTGCCAGCAGCTTAGAATCTAGCGGGTCCCCCTACAATGAGCAGTTCTTC,CASSLESSGSPYNEQFF
TRBV29-1,few,TRBJ2-7,.,11,TGCAGCGTTGTGTCGGGGTACGAGCAGTACTTC,CSVVSGYEQYF
TRBV6-5,.,TRBJ1-6,TRBD1,15,TGTGCCAGCAGTCAGGACAGGTCGACCAATTCACCCCTCCACTTT,CASSQDRSTNSPLHF
TRBV9,.,TRBJ2-5,.,16,TGTGCCAGCAGCGATCCAGCCAGGGGCGCTAGGGAGACCCAGTACTTC,CASSDPARGARETQYF
TRBV2,.,TRBJ1-3,.,14,TGTGCCAGCAGTTGGCGGGACTCTGGAAACACCATATATTTT,CASSWRDSGNTIYF
TRBV30,.,TRBJ1-1,TRBD1,15,TGTGCCTGGAGTGGACAGGGGTTGGGAGACACTGAAGCTTTCTTT,CAWSGQGLGDTEAFF
TRBV24-1,.,TRBJ2-3,TRBD1,16,TGTGCCACCAGTGACGCCGGACAGGAGCCCACAGATACGCAGTATTTT,CATSDAGQEPTDTQYF